This T cell receptor (beta chain) was identified in a study of OX40 agonist ivuxolimab in advanced cancers. The germline V and J ends were trimmed by 0 bases and 0 bases, with 6 bases remaining between them. Germline CDR1 is SGHRS and CDR2 is YFSETQ. This CDR3 is 15 amino acids long. Produced via immunoSEQ multiplex PCR; TCRdb's table is partial and in-frame only. The data hold 50,000 or so clones, with roughly 84% observed a single time. The genes are TRBV5-1 and TRBJ1-4; D gene uncertain. This receptor was obtained from an adult with an advanced solid tumor such as melanoma, head and neck, liver or kidney cancer. Specimen: CD4+ or CD8+ T cells sorted from blood, collected in a trial of the OX40 agonist ivuxolimab. CDR3 sequence reads: CASSLVGATNEKLFF. CDR3 nucleotide sequence: TGCGCCAGCAGCTTGGTTGGGGCAACTAATGAAAAACTGTTTTTT.